These 4 T cell receptor beta chains came from one sample sequenced in a study of blood T cell repertoires in COVID-19. TCRdb's table, derived via immunoSEQ multiplex PCR, lists solely in-frame clones and lacks some. The table has 150,000 to 200,000 clones, about 82% seen once. The sequenced material came from peripheral blood. Receptors were obtained from a man between 65 and 85 years old with active or convalescent COVID-19.

The table lists this clone with a count of one. This chain connects TRBV18 to TRBJ2-7; the D gene is possibly TRBD2 (5 bases). Trimming cost V 3 bases and J 3 bases, with 9 bases left between them. The germline gives CDR1 KGHSH, CDR2 LQKENI. This CDR3 contains 13 residues. The CDR3 DNA reads as TGTGCCAGCTCACCGACTACGGACTACGAGCAGTACTTC. It specifies CASSPTTDYEQYF.

V gene TRBV2 combines with J gene TRBJ1-5; D not certain. Germline lookup yields CDR1 SNHLY and CDR2 FYNNEI. CDR3 length: 15 amino acids. Trimming took 9 bases from V and 2 from J, leaving 17 bases between them. CDR3 protein: CASSISPPRNQPQHF. The CDR3 nucleotides read TGTGCCAGTTCTATCTCCCCCCCGCGCAATCAGCCCCAGCATTTT.

V and J are TRBV14 and TRBJ2-7, with a possible D match to TRBD1 (5 bases). Trimming pared 4 bases from V and 3 bases from J, leaving 13 bases between. Germline V CDR1 and CDR2: SGHDN, FVKESK. The length of the CDR3 is 14 residues. The chain's CDR3 is CASSPSDRYYEQYF. The CDR3 region has the DNA TGTGCCAGCAGCCCATCCGACAGATACTACGAGCAGTACTTC.

The rearrangement uses TRBV5-1 and TRBJ1-2; a possible D gene is TRBD1 (6 bases). The CDR3 spans 15 residues. The germline gives CDR1 SGHRS, CDR2 YFSETQ. Trimming pared 0 bases from V and 0 bases from J, leaving 9 bases between. The CDR3 coding sequence is TGCGCCAGCAGCTTGGACGGACAGCCTAACTATGGCTACACCTTC. This encodes CASSLDGQPNYGYTF.